Ten or more counts support the clone carrying this T cell receptor beta chain. The data originate from a study of neurological immune-mediated disorders. Trimming removed 7 bases at V and 5 bases at J, with 23 bases between. The length of the CDR3 is 16 residues. CDR1 and CDR2 from the germline V gene are MNHEY and SVGAGI. TCRdb re-called the 5' RACE reads through MiXCR, storing one row per CDR3 protein. In the table there are tens of thousands of distinct CDR3 sequences, around 6% of which are singletons. The cells used in sorted libraries, CD4+ or CD8+ T cells, numbered some 1 million. This receptor was identified in a woman between 35 and 50 years old in good health. The J gene is TRBJ1-1, the V gene TRBV6-5; tentative D call: TRBD1 (6 bases). The sample taken for sequencing was CD4+ T cells from blood. DNA of the CDR3: TGTGCCAGCACAAGGGGGATTCACAGGGAGGGGACTGAAGCTTTCTTT. It codes for CASTRGIHREGTEAFF.